This is a list of T cell receptor beta chains from one sample in a study of beta chain features in type 1 diabetes. Assay: immunoSEQ multiplex PCR; the TCRdb copy retains only in-frame clones and omits some. The repertoire consists of 430,000 or so clones, with roughly 10% occurring once and the leading ten covering roughly 0.046%. The sample was naive CD4+ T cells from blood. The receptors here all came from a woman between 18 and 29 years old in good health. The CDR3 runs from the conserved cysteine through the conserved F or W. Fields, in order: CDR3 protein, CDR3 DNA, clone size, J gene, V gene, D gene. A D gene is named only where the DNA matches it firmly. Clone size is stated in some rows and not others, as once, few, many or a class when expanded.

cdr3_aa: CASSTSQGSGEQYF; cdr3_nt: TGTGCCAGCAGCACGAGCCAGGGATCAGGCGAGCAGTACTTC; clone_size: few; j_call: TRBJ2-7; v_call: TRBV5-4; d_call: .
cdr3_aa: CAWTPLRGRHTQYF; cdr3_nt: TGTGCCTGGACCCCACTCAGGGGGCGCCATACGCAGTATTTT; clone_size: .; j_call: TRBJ2-3; v_call: TRBV30; d_call: TRBD1
cdr3_aa: CASSYRGQGIEAFF; cdr3_nt: TGTGCCAGCAGTTACCGGGGACAGGGAATTGAAGCTTTCTTT; clone_size: few; j_call: TRBJ1-1; v_call: TRBV6-6; d_call: TRBD1
cdr3_aa: CATSRDLKVNYGYTF; cdr3_nt: TGTGCCACCAGCAGAGATCTCAAGGTTAACTATGGCTACACCTTC; clone_size: .; j_call: TRBJ1-2; v_call: TRBV15; d_call: .
cdr3_aa: CSVKVHDTEAFF; cdr3_nt: TGCAGCGTTAAGGTTCATGACACTGAAGCTTTCTTT; clone_size: few; j_call: TRBJ1-1; v_call: TRBV29-1; d_call: .
cdr3_aa: CASSTQGGAYEQYF; cdr3_nt: TGCGCCAGCAGCACCCAGGGGGGCGCCTACGAGCAGTACTTC; clone_size: few; j_call: TRBJ2-7; v_call: TRBV5-1; d_call: .
cdr3_aa: CASSPRAGVDNEQFF; cdr3_nt: TGTGCCAGCAGCCCTCGAGCGGGAGTTGACAATGAGCAGTTCTTC; clone_size: .; j_call: TRBJ2-1; v_call: TRBV9; d_call: TRBD2
cdr3_aa: CSARTDEKLFF; cdr3_nt: TGCAGTGCTCGGACAGACGAAAAACTGTTTTTT; clone_size: .; j_call: TRBJ1-4; v_call: TRBV20-1; d_call: .
cdr3_aa: CASSLPSASTDTQYF; cdr3_nt: TGCGCCAGCAGCTTGCCTAGCGCTAGCACAGATACGCAGTATTTT; clone_size: .; j_call: TRBJ2-3; v_call: TRBV5-1; d_call: .
cdr3_aa: CASSKRDSGPLHF; cdr3_nt: TGCGCCAGCAGCAAACGGGACTCCGGACCCCTCCACTTT; clone_size: .; j_call: TRBJ1-6; v_call: TRBV5-1; d_call: .
cdr3_aa: CASSLARMLSGANVLTF; cdr3_nt: TGTGCCAGCAGCTTGGCGCGGATGCTCTCTGGGGCCAACGTCCTGACTTTC; clone_size: .; j_call: TRBJ2-6; v_call: TRBV5-6; d_call: .
cdr3_aa: CASSLKENGYTF; cdr3_nt: TGTGCCAGCAGCTTAAAGGAAAATGGCTACACCTTC; clone_size: few; j_call: TRBJ1-2; v_call: TRBV7-9; d_call: .
cdr3_aa: CASSFSQGRGGIQYF; cdr3_nt: TGTGCCAGCAGTTTTTCGCAGGGACGAGGTGGCATTCAGTACTTC; clone_size: few; j_call: TRBJ2-4; v_call: TRBV28; d_call: .
cdr3_aa: CASSLEGGPAHEQYF; cdr3_nt: TGTGCCAGCAGCCTCGAGGGGGGCCCCGCCCACGAGCAGTACTTC; clone_size: .; j_call: TRBJ2-7; v_call: TRBV7-3; d_call: .
cdr3_aa: CASSSRRETQYF; cdr3_nt: TGTGCCAGCAGCTCGCGGCGTGAGACCCAGTACTTC; clone_size: few; j_call: TRBJ2-5; v_call: TRBV7-9; d_call: .
cdr3_aa: CASSRISLASASYNEQFF; cdr3_nt: TGTGCCAGCAGCCGGATCTCTTTAGCGTCCGCTTCCTACAATGAGCAGTTCTTC; clone_size: many; j_call: TRBJ2-1; v_call: TRBV14; d_call: .
cdr3_aa: CASTKEAYNEQFF; cdr3_nt: TGTGCCAGCACCAAAGAGGCTTACAATGAGCAGTTCTTC; clone_size: few; j_call: TRBJ2-1; v_call: TRBV28; d_call: .
cdr3_aa: CASSLRGTGEQYF; cdr3_nt: TGTGCCAGCAGCTTGCGCGGGACGGGAGAGCAGTACTTC; clone_size: few; j_call: TRBJ2-7; v_call: TRBV7-2; d_call: .
cdr3_aa: CASSWRTVDNSPLHF; cdr3_nt: TGTGCCAGCAGCTGGAGGACAGTAGATAATTCACCCCTCCACTTT; clone_size: few; j_call: TRBJ1-6; v_call: TRBV5-6; d_call: .
cdr3_aa: CASSTTPNYGYTF; cdr3_nt: TGTGCCAGCAGCACGACGCCGAACTATGGCTACACCTTC; clone_size: .; j_call: TRBJ1-2; v_call: TRBV2; d_call: .
cdr3_aa: CASNRGGSPSGANVLTF; cdr3_nt: TGTGCCAGCAACCGAGGGGGCTCCCCCTCTGGGGCCAACGTCCTGACTTTC; clone_size: .; j_call: TRBJ2-6; v_call: TRBV28; d_call: TRBD1
cdr3_aa: CASSLSLAGRDEQFF; cdr3_nt: TGCGCCAGCAGCTTGTCCCTAGCGGGAAGAGATGAGCAGTTCTTC; clone_size: few; j_call: TRBJ2-1; v_call: TRBV5-1; d_call: TRBD2
cdr3_aa: CASSLFPGQNEQFF; cdr3_nt: TGTGCCAGCAGCTTATTTCCAGGCCAGAATGAGCAGTTCTTC; clone_size: few; j_call: TRBJ2-1; v_call: TRBV7-6; d_call: .
cdr3_aa: CASSRYLVPRNYEQYF; cdr3_nt: TGTGCCAGCAGCCGTTACTTAGTCCCACGGAACTACGAGCAGTACTTC; clone_size: .; j_call: TRBJ2-7; v_call: TRBV7-2; d_call: .
cdr3_aa: CASTDESGPEAFF; cdr3_nt: TGTGCCAGTACCGACGAGTCCGGACCTGAAGCTTTCTTT; clone_size: .; j_call: TRBJ1-1; v_call: TRBV2; d_call: .
cdr3_aa: CASSLTTNEKLFF; cdr3_nt: TGTGCCAGCAGTCTTACAACTAATGAAAAACTGTTTTTT; clone_size: .; j_call: TRBJ1-4; v_call: TRBV6-5; d_call: .
cdr3_aa: CASSPADTAIYNSPLHF; cdr3_nt: TGTGCCAGCTCACCCGCAGACACAGCCATCTATAATTCACCCCTCCACTTT; clone_size: .; j_call: TRBJ1-6; v_call: TRBV18; d_call: .
cdr3_aa: CASSTSTGGQYF; cdr3_nt: TGTGCCAGCAGCACCTCAACGGGGGGCCAGTACTTC; clone_size: .; j_call: TRBJ2-7; v_call: TRBV7-9; d_call: .
cdr3_aa: CASSQDWATDTQYF; cdr3_nt: TGCGCCAGCAGCCAAGATTGGGCAACAGATACGCAGTATTTT; clone_size: few; j_call: TRBJ2-3; v_call: TRBV4-3; d_call: .
cdr3_aa: CASRTGGTDTQYF; cdr3_nt: TGTGCCAGCCGCACGGGCGGCACAGATACGCAGTATTTT; clone_size: few; j_call: TRBJ2-3; v_call: TRBV7-2; d_call: .
cdr3_aa: CASSPRTGSYEQYF; cdr3_nt: TGTGCCAGCTCCCCTCGGACGGGATCCTACGAGCAGTACTTC; clone_size: .; j_call: TRBJ2-7; v_call: TRBV18; d_call: .
cdr3_aa: CASSYHGDTQYF; cdr3_nt: TGTGCCAGCAGTTACCATGGAGATACGCAGTATTTT; clone_size: few; j_call: TRBJ2-3; v_call: TRBV27; d_call: .
cdr3_aa: CASSPLSSGRVENIQYF; cdr3_nt: TGTGCCAGCTCACCGCTGTCTAGCGGACGGGTGGAAAACATTCAGTACTTC; clone_size: .; j_call: TRBJ2-4; v_call: TRBV18; d_call: TRBD2
cdr3_aa: CASSFNARETQYF; cdr3_nt: TGTGCCAGCAGCTTTAACGCCAGAGAGACCCAGTACTTC; clone_size: .; j_call: TRBJ2-5; v_call: TRBV7-2; d_call: .
cdr3_aa: CASEGVSYEQYF; cdr3_nt: TGTGCCAGCGAAGGGGTTTCCTACGAGCAGTACTTC; clone_size: .; j_call: TRBJ2-7; v_call: TRBV2; d_call: .
cdr3_aa: CASSLGQIDYNEQFF; cdr3_nt: TGTGCCAGCAGCTTGGGCCAGATAGATTACAATGAGCAGTTCTTC; clone_size: .; j_call: TRBJ2-1; v_call: TRBV7-3; d_call: .
cdr3_aa: CASSPIYPNNNYGYTF; cdr3_nt: TGTGCCAGCTCACCGATCTATCCGAATAATAACTATGGCTACACCTTC; clone_size: .; j_call: TRBJ1-2; v_call: TRBV18; d_call: .
cdr3_aa: CASSQDLGGRPSEQYF; cdr3_nt: TGCGCCAGCAGCCAAGATCTGGGAGGACGGCCCTCCGAGCAGTACTTC; clone_size: few; j_call: TRBJ2-7; v_call: TRBV4-3; d_call: .
cdr3_aa: CASSSMHGSPLHF; cdr3_nt: TGTGCCAGCAGCTCAATGCACGGTTCACCCCTCCACTTT; clone_size: few; j_call: TRBJ1-6; v_call: TRBV7-2; d_call: .
cdr3_aa: CASSPQQGAGANVLTF; cdr3_nt: TGTGCCAGCAGCCCTCAACAGGGAGCTGGGGCCAACGTCCTGACTTTC; clone_size: .; j_call: TRBJ2-6; v_call: TRBV7-2; d_call: .
cdr3_aa: CASKPGLAATGELFF; cdr3_nt: TGTGCCAGCAAACCGGGACTAGCGGCCACCGGGGAGCTGTTTTTT; clone_size: .; j_call: TRBJ2-2; v_call: TRBV6-1; d_call: TRBD2
cdr3_aa: CASSRPRDSDYNEQFF; cdr3_nt: TGTGCCAGCTCACGCCCCCGGGACAGTGACTACAATGAGCAGTTCTTC; clone_size: few; j_call: TRBJ2-1; v_call: TRBV18; d_call: TRBD1
cdr3_aa: CASSWDLNTEAFF; cdr3_nt: TGTGCCAGCAGCTGGGACCTGAACACTGAAGCTTTCTTT; clone_size: few; j_call: TRBJ1-1; v_call: TRBV7-3; d_call: .
cdr3_aa: CASMSGLYNEQFF; cdr3_nt: TGTGCCAGCATGAGCGGGCTCTACAATGAGCAGTTCTTC; clone_size: .; j_call: TRBJ2-1; v_call: TRBV2; d_call: .
cdr3_aa: CSVAKTGLRSNEQFF; cdr3_nt: TGCAGCGTTGCGAAGACAGGGCTCAGGTCGAATGAGCAGTTCTTC; clone_size: .; j_call: TRBJ2-1; v_call: TRBV29-1; d_call: TRBD1
cdr3_aa: CASSEGMSYEQYF; cdr3_nt: TGTGCCAGCAGTGAAGGGATGAGTTACGAGCAGTACTTC; clone_size: few; j_call: TRBJ2-7; v_call: TRBV2; d_call: .
cdr3_aa: CASTLRTGSGEQYF; cdr3_nt: TGCGCCAGCACGTTGAGAACAGGGTCCGGCGAGCAGTACTTC; clone_size: few; j_call: TRBJ2-7; v_call: TRBV5-1; d_call: .
cdr3_aa: CASSLGTGYNEQFF; cdr3_nt: TGCGCCAGCAGCTTGGGAACGGGCTACAATGAGCAGTTCTTC; clone_size: .; j_call: TRBJ2-1; v_call: TRBV5-1; d_call: .
cdr3_aa: CATSRGRPGYTF; cdr3_nt: TGTGCCACCAGCAGAGGCAGGCCCGGCTACACCTTC; clone_size: many; j_call: TRBJ1-2; v_call: TRBV15; d_call: .
cdr3_aa: CASSPPRQSSYNEQFF; cdr3_nt: TGTGCCAGCTCACCACCGAGACAGAGCTCCTACAATGAGCAGTTCTTC; clone_size: .; j_call: TRBJ2-1; v_call: TRBV18; d_call: .
cdr3_aa: CASRDRGGLTQHF; cdr3_nt: TGTGCCAGCAGAGACAGGGGGGGATTGACCCAGCATTTT; clone_size: few; j_call: TRBJ1-5; v_call: TRBV28; d_call: TRBD1
cdr3_aa: CASSPGTVRTDTQYF; cdr3_nt: TGCGCCAGCAGCCCAGGGACAGTCCGCACAGATACGCAGTATTTT; clone_size: .; j_call: TRBJ2-3; v_call: TRBV4-1; d_call: TRBD1
cdr3_aa: CASRGTGQETQYF; cdr3_nt: TGTGCCAGCAGGGGGACAGGGCAAGAGACCCAGTACTTC; clone_size: .; j_call: TRBJ2-5; v_call: TRBV25-1; d_call: TRBD1
cdr3_aa: CASSSAWETAYNEQFF; cdr3_nt: TGTGCCAGCAGCTCAGCGTGGGAGACCGCCTACAATGAGCAGTTCTTC; clone_size: .; j_call: TRBJ2-1; v_call: TRBV13; d_call: .
cdr3_aa: CASSPSVPTDTQYF; cdr3_nt: TGTGCCAGCAGCCCTAGCGTACCCACAGATACGCAGTATTTT; clone_size: few; j_call: TRBJ2-3; v_call: TRBV7-6; d_call: .